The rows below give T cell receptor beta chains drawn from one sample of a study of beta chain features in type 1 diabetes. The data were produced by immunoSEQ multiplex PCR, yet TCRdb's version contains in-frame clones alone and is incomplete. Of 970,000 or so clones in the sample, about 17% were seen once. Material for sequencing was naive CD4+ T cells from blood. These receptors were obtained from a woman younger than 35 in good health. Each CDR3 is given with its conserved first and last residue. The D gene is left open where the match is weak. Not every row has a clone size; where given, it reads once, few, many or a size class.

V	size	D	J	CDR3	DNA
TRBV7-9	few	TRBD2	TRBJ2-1	CASSKSGGGPYNEQFF	TGTGCCAGCAGCAAATCGGGAGGGGGTCCCTACAATGAGCAGTTCTTC
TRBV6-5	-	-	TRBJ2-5	CASSYGRETQYF	TGTGCCAGCAGTTACGGGAGGGAGACCCAGTACTTC
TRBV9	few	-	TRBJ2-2	CASSYSGKGELFF	TGTGCCAGCAGCTATTCCGGGAAGGGGGAGCTGTTTTTT
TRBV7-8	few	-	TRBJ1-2	CASSRESYGYTF	TGTGCCAGCAGCCGGGAAAGCTATGGCTACACCTTC
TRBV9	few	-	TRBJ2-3	CASSVLPRTDTQYF	TGTGCCAGCAGCGTATTGCCCCGAACGGATACGCAGTATTTT
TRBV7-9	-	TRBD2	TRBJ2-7	CASGHTSGVYEQYF	TGTGCCAGCGGCCATACTAGCGGGGTTTACGAGCAGTACTTC
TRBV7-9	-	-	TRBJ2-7	CASSFAGVSEQYF	TGTGCCAGCAGCTTTGCGGGTGTGAGCGAGCAGTACTTC
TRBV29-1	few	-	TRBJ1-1	CSGTGQLNTEAFF	TGCAGCGGCACAGGGCAGTTGAACACTGAAGCTTTCTTT
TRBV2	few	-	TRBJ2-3	CASSVLGITDTQYF	TGTGCCAGCAGTGTACTGGGGATCACAGATACGCAGTATTTT
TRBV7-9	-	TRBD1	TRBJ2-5	CASSSPQVDRGGSQGTQYF	TGTGCCAGCAGCTCGCCCCAGGTGGACAGGGGGGGGTCTCAGGGGACCCAGTACTTC
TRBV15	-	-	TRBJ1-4	CATSRSGTTVYEKLFF	TGTGCCACCAGCCGCTCTGGGACAACGGTATATGAAAAACTGTTTTTT
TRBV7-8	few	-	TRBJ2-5	CASSLDREETQYF	TGTGCCAGCAGCTTAGACAGGGAAGAGACCCAGTACTTC
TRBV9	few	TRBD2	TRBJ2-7	CASSVHPSGRFDEQYF	TGTGCCAGCAGCGTTCACCCTAGCGGGAGGTTCGACGAGCAGTACTTC
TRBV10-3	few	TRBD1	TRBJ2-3	CASTEDRGTDTQYF	TGTGCCAGCACCGAGGACAGGGGGACAGATACGCAGTATTTT
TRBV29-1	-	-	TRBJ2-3	CSAEASSTQYF	TGCAGCGCCGAAGCGTCGTCGACGCAGTATTTT
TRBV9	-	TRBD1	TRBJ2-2	CASSGRRQGTGELFF	TGTGCCAGCAGCGGACGCAGACAGGGGACCGGGGAGCTGTTTTTT
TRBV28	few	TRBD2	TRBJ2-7	CASSLPREGTSALEQYF	TGTGCCAGCAGTTTACCCCGGGAGGGGACTAGCGCCCTCGAGCAGTACTTC
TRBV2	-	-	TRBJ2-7	CASSVQMDGTYEQYF	TGTGCCAGCAGTGTTCAGATGGACGGAACCTACGAGCAGTACTTC
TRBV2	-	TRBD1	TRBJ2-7	CASSGGTGIGQYF	TGTGCCAGCAGTGGGGGGACAGGGATAGGGCAGTACTTC
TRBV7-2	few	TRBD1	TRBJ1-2	CASSSPGGHGYTF	TGTGCCAGCAGCTCCCCAGGGGGCCATGGCTACACCTTC
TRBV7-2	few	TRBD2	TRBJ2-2	CASSFSGVGGTGELFF	TGTGCCAGCAGCTTTAGCGGGGTCGGAGGCACCGGGGAGCTGTTTTTT
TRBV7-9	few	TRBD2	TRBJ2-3	CASSRTSGRGTDTQYF	TGTGCCAGCAGCCGGACTAGCGGGCGGGGCACAGATACGCAGTATTTT
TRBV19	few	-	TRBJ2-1	CASSRAREGGNEQFF	TGTGCCAGTAGTAGAGCGAGGGAGGGGGGCAATGAGCAGTTCTTC
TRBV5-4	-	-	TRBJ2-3	CASSLGGARVRTDTQYF	TGTGCCAGCAGCTTGGGAGGCGCCAGGGTCCGCACAGATACGCAGTATTTT
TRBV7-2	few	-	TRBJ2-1	CASSPATYLPNEQFF	TGTGCCAGCAGCCCAGCAACGTACCTCCCGAATGAGCAGTTCTTC